Below, one T cell receptor (beta chain) is given with its context. Its antigen is as yet unknown. The germline V gene has CDR1 ENHRY and CDR2 SYGVKD. The CDR3 extends over 12 amino acids. V lost 1 base and J lost 5, with 5 bases in between. The data were taken from a study of OX40 agonist ivuxolimab in advanced cancers. Study outcomes and limitations: Averaging showed that CD8+ T cells had more expanded clones than CD4+ did. Patients who responded partially at 0.1-3.0 mg/kg showed clonal expansion ranking among the lowest.

TCRdb's table, derived via immunoSEQ multiplex PCR, lists solely in-frame clones and lacks some. Seen here are 65,000 to 75,000 clones, about 87% observed once, and the top ten hold 0.5% to 0.6%. Anyone with autoimmune disease history or systemic immunosuppression was excluded. The material was CD4+ or CD8+ T cells sorted from blood, obtained in a trial of the OX40 agonist ivuxolimab. The origin of this receptor is an adult with an advanced solid tumor such as melanoma, head and neck, liver or kidney cancer. V usage is TRBV10-3 and J usage is TRBJ2-5; no definite D call. CDR3 sequence reads: CAISEFRETQYF. For the CDR3, the DNA is TGTGCCATCAGTGAGTTTAGGGAGACCCAGTACTTC.